The 13 T cell receptor beta chains given below trace back to one sample, sequenced in a study of CD8 T cells in ankylosing spondylitis. In TCRdb, the 5' RACE reads were re-called with MiXCR into one record per CDR3 protein. Here the sample spans about 340,000 distinct CDR3 sequences, 6.5% to 10% being singletons. Antigens for these TCRs are unknown. Findings and caveats of the study: A TCR beta motif of several highly homologous variants appeared characteristic of ankylosing spondylitis blood.

Sequencing was done on a sample of blood, either unsorted or a sorted T cell fraction (not recorded which). The receptors here all came from a male donor with ankylosing spondylitis.

The genes are TRBV28 and TRBJ2-7; D gene unclear. Trimming pared 1 base from V and 2 bases from J, leaving 12 bases between. The CDR3 loop spans 15 amino acids. In germline, CDR1 is MDHEN, CDR2 SYDVKM. DNA of the CDR3: TGTGCCAGCAGTTTATATCCCGAACGGGCCTACGAGCAGTACTTC. It codes for CASSLYPERAYEQYF.

This clonotype occurred a few times. The V gene is TRBV7-6, the J gene TRBJ1-6, with a weak D call TRBD1 (6 bases). Trimming removed 2 bases at V and 7 bases at J, with 12 bases between. Germline V CDR1 and CDR2: SGHVS, FNYEAQ. CDR3 length: 15 residues. This chain's CDR3 is CASSLRGLQNSPLHF. The CDR3 DNA sequence: TGTGCCAGCAGCTTACGGGGGCTTCAGAATTCACCCCTCCACTTT.

The rearrangement joins TRBV12-3 or TRBV12-4 to TRBJ2-7, with 11 bases aligning to TRBD2. The CDR3 extends over 17 amino acids. The trim removed 2 bases at V and 3 bases at J, leaving 9 bases unmatched. Written as DNA, the CDR3 is TGTGCCAGCAGTTTAATCGGGACTAGCGGACCCCGCTACGAGCAGTACTTC. This translates into CASSLIGTSGPRYEQYF.

Many counts were recorded for this clonotype. J is TRBJ2-1 and V is TRBV21-1; the DNA was not compared with TRBD1, the D call given in the table. TRBV21-1 is a pseudogene. The CDR3 length is 15 residues. The CDR3 DNA follows: TGTGCCAGCAAAGGGGACAGGGGGCGCTTTAATGAGCAGTTCTTC. Protein sequence: CASKGDRGRFNEQFF.

This clonotype has at least ten counts. The V gene is TRBV5-1, the J gene TRBJ2-7, with D perhaps TRBD2 (5 bases). This CDR3 is built from 13 residues. V shed 4 bases and J shed 2 bases, with 10 bases lying between them. Germline assignment: CDR1 SGHRS and CDR2 YFSETQ. CDR3: CASSPDSTYEQYF. The CDR3 bases are TGCGCCAGCAGCCCGGACTCGACCTACGAGCAGTACTTC.

This clonotype has only a few counts. The chain carries TRBV6-5 and TRBJ1-6, with a possible D match to TRBD1 (5 bases). The CDR3 has 15 amino acids. Trimming removed 2 bases from V and 5 bases from J, with 10 bases in between. Germline assignment: CDR1 MNHEY and CDR2 SVGAGI. As DNA, the CDR3 is TGTGCCAGCAGTTACGAGCCAGGGCATAATTCACCCCTCCACTTT. The encoded protein is CASSYEPGHNSPLHF.

The chain combines TRBV5-8 with TRBJ2-3; TRBD2 matches 8 bases. The length of the CDR3 is 15 residues. The germline gives CDR1 SGHTS, CDR2 YDEGEE. With V trimmed by 2 bases and J by 5 bases, 7 bases remained unmatched. CDR3 nucleotide sequence: TGTGCCAGCAGCTTTCGGGGACTAGTCCAAGATACGCAGTATTTT. As protein: CASSFRGLVQDTQYF.

The chain uses TRBV9 and TRBJ2-5; 7 bases are a match to TRBD2. V was clipped by 0 bases and J by 1 base; unmatched bases: 3. This CDR3 spans 15 amino acids. Germline CDR1 SGDLS, CDR2 YYNGEE. The CDR3 sequence: CASSVVGGIQETQYF. CDR3 bases: TGTGCCAGCAGCGTAGTGGGGGGGATCCAAGAGACCCAGTACTTC.

This clonotype was counted many times. This chain connects TRBV20-1 to TRBJ2-7, with 14 bases identical to TRBD2. J gave up 2 bases and V 5 bases, and 2 bases lay outside the gene matches. Germline CDR1 and CDR2: DFQATT and SNEGSKA (reference sequence). The CDR3 contains 14 residues. The CDR3 is CSARTSGRTYEQYF. CDR3 DNA sequence: TGCAGTGCTCGGACTAGCGGGAGGACCTACGAGCAGTACTTC.

Notes on this clonotype: A much bigger clone sits one base away, suggesting this may be a read error. The V gene is TRBV4-2, the J gene TRBJ2-1, with TRBD2 matching 14 bases. Looked up from germline, CDR1 is LGHNA and CDR2 is YNFKEQ. This CDR3 contains 17 residues. CDR3 nucleotides: TGTGCCATCAGCCCCGGACTAGCGGGAGGCCCCTACAATGAGCAGTTCTTC. It specifies CAISPGLAGGPYNEQFF.

Here the CDR3 reads CATSDPNYGYTF. In nucleotides, the CDR3 is TGTGCCACCAGTGATCCTAACTATGGCTACACCTTC. The chain is built from TRBV24-1 and TRBJ1-2, with D hard to call. The V end lost 3 bases, the J end lost 0 bases, and 1 base lay between the germline ends. The CDR3 has 12 amino acids. CDR1 and CDR2 from the germline V gene are KGHDR and SFDVKD.

This clonotype has at least ten counts. The chain is built from TRBV5-1 and TRBJ2-1, with 10 bases matching TRBD2. CDR1 and CDR2 (germline): SGHRS, YFSETQ. The CDR3 sequence is 16 residues long. The ends lost 2 bases at V and 2 bases at J; junction bases unmatched: 4. CDR3 nucleotide sequence: TGCGCCAGCAGCTTAGGTAGCGGGAGGACCTACAATGAGCAGTTCTTC. It translates to CASSLGSGRTYNEQFF.

The rearrangement uses TRBV12-3 or TRBV12-4 and TRBJ1-6, with TRBD1 as a possible D gene (5 bases). Trimming removed 4 bases from V and 4 bases from J, with 8 bases in between. The CDR3 spans 14 residues. CDR3: CASSSQGYNSPLHF. The CDR3 nucleotides are TGTGCCAGCAGTTCCCAGGGTTATAATTCACCCCTCCACTTT.